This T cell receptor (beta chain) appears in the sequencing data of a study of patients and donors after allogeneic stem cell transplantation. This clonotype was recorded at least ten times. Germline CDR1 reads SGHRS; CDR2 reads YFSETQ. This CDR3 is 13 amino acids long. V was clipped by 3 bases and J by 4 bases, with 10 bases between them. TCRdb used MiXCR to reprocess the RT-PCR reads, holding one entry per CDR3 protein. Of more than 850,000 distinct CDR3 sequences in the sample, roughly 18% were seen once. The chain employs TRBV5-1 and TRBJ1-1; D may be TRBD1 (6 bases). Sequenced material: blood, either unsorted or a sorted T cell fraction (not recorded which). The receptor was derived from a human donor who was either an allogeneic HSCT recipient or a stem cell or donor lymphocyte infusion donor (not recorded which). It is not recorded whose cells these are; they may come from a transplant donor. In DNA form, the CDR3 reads TGCGCCAGCAGCTGGTGGGGGCCCACTGAAGCTTTCTTT. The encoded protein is CASSWWGPTEAFF.